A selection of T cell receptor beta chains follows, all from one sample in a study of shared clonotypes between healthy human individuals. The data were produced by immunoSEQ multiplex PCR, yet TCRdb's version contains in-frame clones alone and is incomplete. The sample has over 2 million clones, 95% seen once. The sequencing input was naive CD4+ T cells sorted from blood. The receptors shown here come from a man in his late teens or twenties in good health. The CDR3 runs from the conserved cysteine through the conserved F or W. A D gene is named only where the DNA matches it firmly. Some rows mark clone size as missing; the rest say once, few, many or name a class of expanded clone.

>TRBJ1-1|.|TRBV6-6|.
CASSYDRQNTEAFF
TGTGCCAGCAGTTACGACAGGCAGAACACTGAAGCTTTCTTT
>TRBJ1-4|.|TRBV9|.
CASSAGRDNGNEKLFF
TGTGCCAGCAGCGCCGGACGGGACAACGGTAATGAAAAACTGTTTTTT
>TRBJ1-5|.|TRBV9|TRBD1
CASSAGTGHNQPQHF
TGTGCCAGCAGCGCCGGGACAGGGCACAATCAGCCCCAGCATTTT
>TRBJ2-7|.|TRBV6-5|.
CASSYPSRGEQYF
TGTGCCAGCAGTTACCCCTCACGGGGCGAGCAGTACTTC
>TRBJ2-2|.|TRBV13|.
CASSPLSGELFF
TGTGCCAGCAGCCCCCTCTCCGGGGAGCTGTTTTTT
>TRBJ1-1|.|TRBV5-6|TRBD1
CASSLGQGGRTEAFF
TGTGCCAGCAGCTTGGGACAGGGGGGAAGGACTGAAGCTTTCTTT
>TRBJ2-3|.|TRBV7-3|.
CASSPSQGSTDTQYF
TGTGCCAGCAGCCCAAGCCAGGGTAGCACAGATACGCAGTATTTT
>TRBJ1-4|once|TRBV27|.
CASGGGSKANEKLFF
TGTGCCTCCGGAGGGGGATCTAAGGCTAATGAAAAACTGTTTTTT
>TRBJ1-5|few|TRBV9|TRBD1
CASSREGQTISNQPQHF
TGTGCCAGCAGCCGGGAGGGACAGACCATTAGCAATCAGCCCCAGCATTTT
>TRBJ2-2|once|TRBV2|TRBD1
CASSGQGRGTGELFF
TGTGCCAGCAGTGGACAGGGCAGGGGCACCGGGGAGCTGTTTTTT
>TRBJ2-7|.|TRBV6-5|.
CASSYSDSYEQYF
TGTGCCAGCAGTTACTCCGACTCCTACGAGCAGTACTTC
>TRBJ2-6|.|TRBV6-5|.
CASSYSRSGANVLTF
TGTGCCAGCAGTTACTCGCGCTCTGGGGCCAACGTCCTGACTTTC
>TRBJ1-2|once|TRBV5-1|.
CASSADRYYGYTF
TGCGCCAGCAGCGCCGACAGATACTATGGCTACACCTTC
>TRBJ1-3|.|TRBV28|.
CASSIGPAGNTIYF
TGTGCCAGCAGTATCGGACCAGCTGGAAACACCATATATTTT
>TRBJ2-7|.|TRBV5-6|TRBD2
CASSWGSSSGGHEQYF
TGTGCCAGCAGCTGGGGCTCGTCCAGCGGGGGCCACGAGCAGTACTTC
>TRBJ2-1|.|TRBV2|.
CASSEGGGSYNEQFF
TGTGCCAGCAGTGAAGGTGGGGGTTCCTACAATGAGCAGTTCTTC
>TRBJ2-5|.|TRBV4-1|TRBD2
CASSQESFGTSGGFWKETQYF
TGCGCCAGCAGCCAAGAATCCTTCGGTACTAGCGGGGGTTTTTGGAAGGAGACCCAGTACTTC
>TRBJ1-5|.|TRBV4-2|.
CASSQQGPQPQHF
TGTGCCAGCAGCCAGCAAGGGCCCCAGCCCCAGCATTTT
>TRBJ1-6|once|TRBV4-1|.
CASSQDRQVTNSPLHF
TGCGCCAGCAGCCAAGACCGACAGGTGACCAATTCACCCCTCCACTTT
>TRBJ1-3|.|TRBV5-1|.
CASSLEGPGNTIYF
TGCGCCAGCAGCTTGGAAGGTCCCGGAAACACCATATATTTT
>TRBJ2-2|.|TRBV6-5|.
CASSYGRAGELFF
TGTGCCAGCAGTTACGGCAGGGCCGGGGAGCTGTTTTTT
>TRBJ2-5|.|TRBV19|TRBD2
CASSLRGLAGQETQYF
TGTGCCAGTAGTCTCCGAGGACTAGCGGGCCAAGAGACCCAGTACTTC
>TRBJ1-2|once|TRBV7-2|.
CASSSGQGRGSNGYTF
TGTGCCAGCAGCTCGGGGCAGGGGCGAGGGTCCAATGGCTACACCTTC
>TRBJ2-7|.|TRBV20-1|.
CSAQRGLEQYF
TGCAGTGCCCAGCGCGGGCTAGAGCAGTACTTC
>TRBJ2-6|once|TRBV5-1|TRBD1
CASSSGQGGVGANVLTF
TGCGCCAGCAGCTCCGGACAGGGCGGGGTTGGGGCCAACGTCCTGACTTTC
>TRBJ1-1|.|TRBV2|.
CASSAQGMNTEAFF
TGTGCCAGCAGTGCCCAGGGGATGAACACTGAAGCTTTCTTT
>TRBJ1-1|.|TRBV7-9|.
CASSLAGRGGTEAFF
TGTGCCAGCAGCTTAGCGGGACGAGGGGGCACTGAAGCTTTCTTT
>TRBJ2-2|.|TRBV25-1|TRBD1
CASSEDGTGYNTGELFF
TGTGCCAGCAGTGAAGATGGGACAGGGTATAACACCGGGGAGCTGTTTTTT